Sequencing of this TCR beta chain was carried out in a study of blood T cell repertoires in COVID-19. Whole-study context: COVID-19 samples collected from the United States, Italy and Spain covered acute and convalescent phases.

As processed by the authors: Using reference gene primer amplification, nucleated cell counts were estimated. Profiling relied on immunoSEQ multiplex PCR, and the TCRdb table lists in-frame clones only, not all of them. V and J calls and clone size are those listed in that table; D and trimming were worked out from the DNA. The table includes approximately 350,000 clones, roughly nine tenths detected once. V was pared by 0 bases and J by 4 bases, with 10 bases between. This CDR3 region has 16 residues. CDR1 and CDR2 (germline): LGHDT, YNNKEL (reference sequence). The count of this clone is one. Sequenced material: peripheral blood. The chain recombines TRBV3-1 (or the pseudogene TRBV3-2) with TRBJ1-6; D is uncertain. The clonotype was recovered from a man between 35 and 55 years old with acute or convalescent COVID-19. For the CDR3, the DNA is TGTGCCAGCAGCCAAGAGACGGGTGGTTATAATTCACCCCTCCACTTT. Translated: CASSQETGGYNSPLHF.